Below, 9 T cell receptor beta chains from the same sample are listed, as sequenced in a study of cytomegalovirus exposure and HLA in healthy donors. A multiplex PCR was run with 60 Vbeta primers and 13 Jbeta primers. Some clones are missing from TCRdb's copy, which holds only in-frame ones; the method was immunoSEQ multiplex PCR. The sample includes about 160,000 clones, 60% to 85% of them seen just once. The sequenced sample was PBMCs. The receptors come from a male donor in good health and CMV-seropositive.

The DNA for the CDR3 is TGTGCCAGCAGTTCAGGCAGGTGGTTCGGAAACACCATATATTTT. It encodes CASSSGRWFGNTIYF. J is TRBJ1-3 and V is TRBV14; D is unresolved. Germline CDR1 reads SGHDN; CDR2 reads FVKESK. This CDR3 comprises 15 residues. V lost 6 bases, J lost 4 bases, and 16 bases lay in between.

This clone was seen a single time. This chain connects TRBV13 to TRBJ2-3; 14 nucleotides agree with TRBD2. Germline CDR1 is PRHDT and CDR2 is FYEKMQ (reference sequence). The CDR3 is 19 amino acids. J lost 0 bases, V lost 5 bases, and 10 bases had no gene match. The CDR3 here is CASSGQGTSGGTSTDTQYF. CDR3 in DNA: TGTGCCAGCAGCGGCCAGGGGACTAGCGGGGGCACTAGCACAGATACGCAGTATTTT.

The chain combines TRBV10-3 with TRBJ2-5; 11 bases map to TRBD2. V was clipped by 2 bases and J by 5 bases; unmatched bases: 7. This CDR3 contains 16 residues. Germline V lookup: CDR1 ENHRY, CDR2 SYGVKD. The CDR3 nucleotides are TGTGCCATCAGTGAGGGACTAGCGGGCTCCCACGAGACCCAGTACTTC. Translated, it gives CAISEGLAGSHETQYF.

J is TRBJ1-4 and V is TRBV7-2; unclear D gene. The CDR3 runs to 12 residues. Trimming shortened V by 3 bases and J by 10 bases, and 9 bases separated the two germline ends. Germline assignment: CDR1 SGHTA and CDR2 FQGNSA. The CDR3 loop is CASSFEGGKLFF. The CDR3, as DNA: TGTGCCAGCAGCTTTGAGGGCGGAAAACTGTTTTTT.

V usage is TRBV5-1 and J usage is TRBJ1-2; D remains ambiguous. The CDR3 runs to 13 residues. Between the trimmed V and J ends, which lost 2 bases and 3 bases, there was a span of 8 bases. Germline V gene sequence: CDR1 SGHRS, CDR2 YFSETQ. For the CDR3, the DNA is TGCGCCAGCAGCTTCTCCGGTGACTATGGCTACACCTTC. This translates into CASSFSGDYGYTF. Looking up the rest from reference TRBV5-1 and TRBJ1-2 gives the full variable domain: KAGVTQTPRYLIKTRGQQVTLSCSPISGHRSVSWYQQTPGQGLQFLFEYFSETQRNKGNFPGRFSGRQFSNSRSEMNVSTLELGDSALYLCASSFSGDYGYTFGSGTRLTVV.

The V gene is TRBV7-8, the J gene TRBJ2-7; TRBD2 is a possible D gene (6 bases). V shed 0 bases and J shed 4 bases, with 7 bases lying between them. This CDR3 is 13 amino acids long. CDR1 and CDR2 from the germline V gene are SGHVS and FQNEAQ. CDR3 protein: CASSLAEGYEQYF. For the CDR3, the DNA is TGTGCCAGCAGCTTAGCGGAGGGGTACGAGCAGTACTTC.

This chain connects TRBV5-8 to TRBJ2-1; 11 nucleotides match TRBD2. This CDR3 has 15 residues. Germline values: CDR1 SGHTS, CDR2 YDEGEE. With V trimmed by 3 bases and J by 4 bases, 3 bases remained unmatched. CDR3 protein: CASSYIAGGYNEQFF. The CDR3 nucleotides are TGTGCCAGCAGCTACATAGCGGGGGGGTACAATGAGCAGTTCTTC.

J is TRBJ1-1 and V is TRBV2, with 9 bases fitting TRBD1. This CDR3 is 12 amino acids long. V lost 9 bases and J lost 6; bases outside the gene matches: 5. Germline loops: CDR1 SNHLY, CDR2 FYNNEI. CDR3 sequence reads: CARGQGPAEAFF. The CDR3 region has the DNA TGTGCCAGGGGACAGGGTCCCGCTGAAGCTTTCTTT.

This clone showed up just a few times. The V call is TRBV4-2, the J call TRBJ2-5, with D hard to call. The CDR3 is made up of 13 amino acids. V was trimmed by 3 bases and J by 0 bases, leaving 5 bases between them. Germline loops: CDR1 LGHNA, CDR2 YNFKEQ. The DNA of the CDR3 is TGTGCCAGCAGCCAGACAAACCAAGAGACCCAGTACTTC. Its protein product is CASSQTNQETQYF.